A single sample gave rise to the 30 T cell receptor beta chains below, sequenced in a study of blood T cell repertoires in COVID-19. TCRdb keeps only in-frame clones here, not all; method: immunoSEQ multiplex PCR. The sample holds 90,000 to 150,000 clones, more than 60% seen once. The sequenced material came from peripheral blood. These receptors were collected from a man aged 50 or older with acute or convalescent COVID-19.

CDR3 amino acids: CATWGEANEKLFF. DNA of the CDR3: TGTGCCACTTGGGGGGAAGCTAATGAAAAACTGTTTTTT. The chain employs TRBV28 and TRBJ1-4, with D tentatively TRBD1 (5 bases). There are 13 residues in the CDR3. Germline lookup yields CDR1 MDHEN and CDR2 SYDVKM. V gave up 10 bases and J gave up 3 bases, with 12 bases separating them.

The rearrangement links TRBV7-8 to TRBJ1-1; a possible D gene is TRBD1 (5 bases). Germline values: CDR1 SGHVS, CDR2 FQNEAQ. This CDR3 comprises 14 residues. V lost 2 bases to trimming and J lost 6 bases, with 13 bases between them. The CDR3 DNA follows: TGTGCCAGCAGCTTATGGGGCTCGGCCCCTGAAGCTTTCTTT. Residues: CASSLWGSAPEAFF.

The chain links TRBV13 to TRBJ2-5; D is unresolved. Trimming pared 2 bases from V and 0 bases from J, leaving 10 bases between. Germline-derived CDR1 and CDR2 are PRHDT and FYEKMQ (reference sequence). The CDR3 consists of 15 residues. The CDR3 DNA reads TGTGCCAGCAGCTTATGGCAATCGTACCAAGAGACCCAGTACTTC. It specifies CASSLWQSYQETQYF.

This clone was counted a few times. V gene TRBV7-2 combines with J gene TRBJ2-3; 8 bases match TRBD2. V lost 5 bases, J lost 7 bases, and 8 bases stayed unmatched. The CDR3 runs to 14 residues. In germline, CDR1 is SGHTA, CDR2 FQGNSA. This CDR3 reads CASSPSGSVNTQYF. The CDR3 bases are TGTGCCAGCAGCCCGAGCGGGAGTGTCAATACGCAGTATTTT.

This chain links TRBV2 with TRBJ2-3; D gene uncertain. Trimming took off 7 bases at V and 0 bases at J, with 17 bases between the two ends. Germline V gives CDR1 SNHLY, CDR2 FYNNEI. The CDR3 length is 16 residues. The CDR3 DNA reads as TGTGCCAGCATTTCCAGAGGATTTTCTAGCACAGATACGCAGTATTTT. As protein: CASISRGFSSTDTQYF.

The V and J genes are TRBV6-5 and TRBJ2-2; D is undetermined. Per germline, CDR1 MNHEY and CDR2 SVGAGI. The CDR3 consists of 14 residues. The ends were cut back, 5 bases at V and 4 bases at J, with 11 bases in the middle. CDR3 loop: CASSTPAGTGELFF. DNA of the CDR3: TGTGCCAGCAGTACCCCGGCAGGCACCGGGGAGCTGTTTTTT.

CDR3 sequence (DNA): TGTGCCAGCAGCCAAGACCTTTCGGGATTCGTCTCTGGAAACACCATATATTTT. Translation: CASSQDLSGFVSGNTIYF. This chain joins TRBV3-1 (or the pseudogene TRBV3-2) and TRBJ1-3; D unresolved. The length of the CDR3 is 18 residues. CDR1 is LGHDT and CDR2 is YNNKEL in the germline V gene (reference sequence). V was clipped by 0 bases and J by 0 bases, with 15 bases between them.

There are a few counts of this clone. V gene TRBV6-5 combines with J gene TRBJ2-7, with 7 bases identical to TRBD1. The V gene's germline CDR1 is MNHEY and CDR2 SVGAGI. The length of the CDR3 is 15 residues. With 6 bases clipped from V and 2 bases from J, the junction kept 10 bases outside the gene matches. The CDR3, as DNA: TGTGCCAGCAGAAACCGGGACAGTGGAACCTACGAGCAGTACTTC. Translating it yields CASRNRDSGTYEQYF.

This sequence joins TRBV9 and TRBJ2-7; possible D gene TRBD2, 5 bases. Germline CDR1 SGDLS, CDR2 YYNGEE. CDR3 length: 14 residues. Trimming left V 3 bases short and J 1 base short, with 11 bases between. The CDR3 loop is CASSEWSGSYEQYF. The CDR3 coding sequence is TGTGCCAGCAGCGAGTGGAGCGGTTCCTACGAGCAGTACTTC. Drawing the rest from reference TRBV9 and TRBJ2-7, the complete variable domain is DSGVTQTPKHLITATGQRVTLRCSPRSGDLSVYWYQQSLDQGLQFLIQYYNGEERAKGNILERFSAQQFPDLHSELNLSSLELGDSALYFCASSEWSGSYEQYFGPGTRLTVT.

This CDR3 is CASSLRGYTF. In DNA, the CDR3 is TGTGCCAGCAGTTTACGGGGCTACACCTTC. The chain uses TRBV12-3 or TRBV12-4 and TRBJ1-2; D is unresolved. V lost 2 bases and J lost 8, with 3 bases in between. The CDR3 consists of 10 residues.

The chain carries TRBV6-5 and TRBJ1-4, with D perhaps matching TRBD1 (5 bases). This CDR3 has 14 amino acids. In germline, CDR1 is MNHEY, CDR2 SVGAGI. V lost 6 bases to trimming and J lost 7 bases, with 15 bases between them. DNA for the CDR3: TGTGCCAGCAGCGCGCGCCGGGGGATTGAAAAACTGTTTTTT. Encoded protein: CASSARRGIEKLFF.

The chain carries TRBV12-5 and TRBJ1-2; 7 positions match TRBD1. This CDR3 is 18 amino acids long. The J segment lost 3 bases and the V segment lost 0 bases, leaving 13 bases of the junction unmatched. Germline assignment: CDR1 LGHNT and CDR2 FRNRAP. CDR3 DNA sequence: TGTGCTAGTGGTTTGGTACTGACAGGGACGCCTGAGGACTATGGCTACACCTTC. This gives the protein CASGLVLTGTPEDYGYTF. The full variable domain, its missing parts supplied by reference TRBV12-5 and TRBJ1-2, is DARVTQTPRHKVTEMGQEVTMRCQPILGHNTVFWYRQTMMQGLELLAYFRNRAPLDDSGMPKDRFSAEMPDATLATLKIQPSEPRDSAVYFCASGLVLTGTPEDYGYTFGSGTRLTVV.

This rearrangement joins TRBV23-1 to TRBJ2-7; weak D call: TRBD1 (5 bases). TRBV23-1 is given ORF status, its function remaining uncertain. V was pared by 7 bases and J by 3 bases, with 10 bases between. The CDR3 is 12 amino acids. In DNA form, the CDR3 reads TGCGCCAGCATGACAGCTCGCTACGAGCAGTACTTC. Its translation: CASMTARYEQYF.

This rearrangement joins TRBV21-1 to TRBJ2-6; TRBD1, as called in the table, went unchecked against the DNA. TRBV21-1 corresponds to a pseudogene. The CDR3 consists of 18 residues. The CDR3 here is CASSKAGDNFSGANVLTF. The CDR3 nucleotides read TGTGCCAGCAGCAAAGCAGGGGATAATTTCTCTGGGGCCAACGTCCTGACTTTC.

V and J are TRBV19 and TRBJ1-1, with D possibly TRBD1 on 5 matching bases. CDR3 length equals 15 residues. Deletions cut 7 bases from V and 1 base from J, with 16 bases between. Germline CDR1 reads LNHDA; CDR2 reads SQIVND (reference sequence). CDR3 sequence (DNA): TGTGCCAGTACCCCTTATGCCGGACAGAACACTGAAGCTTTCTTT. Its protein is CASTPYAGQNTEAFF.

The sample holds one count of this clone. The chain is built from TRBV10-2 and TRBJ1-1; D is possibly TRBD1 (5 bases). The CDR3 is 13 residues long. Germline CDR1 WSHSY, CDR2 SAAADI. Trimming removed 8 bases at V and 0 bases at J, with 10 bases between. In DNA, the CDR3 is TGCGCCAGCGGAGACAGAATGAACACTGAAGCTTTCTTT. It codes for CASGDRMNTEAFF.

The gene calls are TRBV30 and TRBJ2-7, with D possibly matching TRBD2 (7 bases). Trimming shortened V by 2 bases and J by 6 bases, and 14 bases separated the two germline ends. The CDR3 extends over 13 amino acids. From germline, CDR1 is GTSNPN and CDR2 SVGIG (reference sequence). DNA for the CDR3: TGTGCCTGGAGTCCGAACAGGGAGGGCGAGCAGTACTTC. This encodes CAWSPNREGEQYF.

This clone appeared many times. The chain combines TRBV10-1 with TRBJ2-2, with 7 bases fitting TRBD1. CDR1 and CDR2 (germline): WNHNN, SYGVQD (reference sequence). The CDR3 runs to 14 residues. V lost 6 bases and J lost 5; bases outside the gene matches: 6. CDR3 loop: CASSEGAETGELFF. CDR3 coding DNA: TGCGCCAGCAGCGAGGGGGCAGAAACCGGGGAGCTGTTTTTT.

V and J are TRBV6-5 and TRBJ1-2; TRBD1 matches at 8 bases. The J segment lost 8 bases and the V segment lost 2 bases, leaving 7 bases of the junction unmatched. The CDR3 totals 14 residues. CDR1 MNHEY and CDR2 SVGAGI come from the germline V gene. The CDR3, as DNA: TGTGCCAGCAGTTACCTCACAGGGGGAGGCGGCTACACCTTC. The encoded protein is CASSYLTGGGGYTF.

V and J are TRBV6-5 and TRBJ2-1; 9 bases align to TRBD1. The J segment lost 8 bases and the V segment lost 6 bases, leaving 5 bases of the junction unmatched. The CDR3 runs to 13 residues. Germline V gives CDR1 MNHEY, CDR2 SVGAGI. The CDR3 region has the DNA TGTGCCAGCAGGAAAACAGGGGGCGATGAGCAGTTCTTC. This translates into CASRKTGGDEQFF.

The chain carries TRBV18 and TRBJ2-2, with TRBD1 matching over 10 bases. The CDR3 is made up of 15 amino acids. J gave up 6 bases and V 3 bases, and 4 bases lay outside the gene matches. The V gene's germline CDR1 is KGHSH and CDR2 LQKENI. The CDR3 is CASSPRGQGSGELFF. DNA for the CDR3: TGTGCCAGCTCACCTCGGGGACAGGGGTCCGGGGAGCTGTTTTTT.

The chain is built from TRBV7-3 and TRBJ2-3; D is perhaps TRBD2 (6 bases). V was clipped by 4 bases and J by 3 bases, with 8 bases between them. Germline-derived CDR1 and CDR2 are SGHTA and FQGTGA. The CDR3 has 13 amino acids. CDR3 residues: CASSSEGTDTQYF. The CDR3 nucleotides are TGTGCCAGCAGCTCGGAGGGGACAGATACGCAGTATTTT. Looking up the rest from reference TRBV7-3 and TRBJ2-3 gives the full variable domain: GAGVSQTPSNKVTEKGKYVELRCDPISGHTALYWYRQSLGQGPEFLIYFQGTGAADDSGLPNDRFFAVRPEGSVSTLKIQRTERGDSAVYLCASSSEGTDTQYFGPGTRLTVL.

This clone was seen a few times. This chain uses TRBV6-5 with TRBJ2-3; 8 bases fit TRBD2. This CDR3 spans 15 amino acids. V lost 6 bases, J lost 0 bases, and 5 bases stayed unmatched. The germline gives CDR1 MNHEY, CDR2 SVGAGI. Here the CDR3 reads CASSDLAGSTDTQYF. The CDR3 DNA reads TGTGCCAGCAGCGATTTAGCGGGAAGCACAGATACGCAGTATTTT.

This clone has more than one count but fewer than ten. V and J are TRBV7-6 and TRBJ2-1; TRBD2 matches at 9 bases. V shed 4 bases and J 9 bases; nucleotides not matched to a gene: 13. The germline gives CDR1 SGHVS, CDR2 FNYEAQ. The length of the CDR3 is 16 residues. As DNA, the CDR3 is TGTGCCAGCAGCTCCACCGGGGCTAGCGGGATGGGTGAGCAGTTCTTC. It specifies CASSSTGASGMGEQFF.

Only a few counts were recorded for this clone. V gene TRBV2 combines with J gene TRBJ2-5, with TRBD2 as a possible D gene (6 bases). With 8 bases removed from V and 0 bases from J, the gap between germline ends came to 10 bases. This CDR3 has 13 amino acids. CDR1 is SNHLY, CDR2 FYNNEI, per germline. The CDR3 DNA sequence: TGTGCCAGCTTACGGGGGTACCAAGAGACCCAGTACTTC. Its translation: CASLRGYQETQYF.

There are a few counts of this clone. The CDR3 DNA is TGTGCCATCAACCCAGGGGGCACGGATTCACCCCTCCACTTT. Translation: CAINPGGTDSPLHF. This rearrangement joins TRBV10-3 to TRBJ1-6; 8 nucleotides line up with TRBD1. From germline, CDR1 is ENHRY and CDR2 SYGVKD. The CDR3 loop spans 14 amino acids. V dropped 7 bases and J dropped 8; count of bases not matched to a gene: 7.

The V call is TRBV28, the J call TRBJ2-7; 8 bases are a match to TRBD1. V was pared by 6 bases and J by 7 bases, with 14 bases of the junction left unmatched. Germline values: CDR1 MDHEN, CDR2 SYDVKM. CDR3 length equals 15 residues. CDR3 loop: CASSSNRGISWEQYF. In nucleotides, the CDR3 is TGTGCCAGCAGCTCCAACAGGGGGATTTCGTGGGAGCAGTACTTC.

J is TRBJ2-2 and V is TRBV2, with 11 nucleotides matching TRBD2. The CDR3 covers 15 residues. With 4 bases clipped from V and 5 bases from J, the junction kept 3 bases outside the gene matches. CDR1 and CDR2 from the germline V gene are SNHLY and FYNNEI. The CDR3 DNA is TGTGCCAGCAGTGTCACTAGCGGGGGTACCGGGGAGCTGTTTTTT. Translating gives CASSVTSGGTGELFF.

The chain carries TRBV12-3 or TRBV12-4 and TRBJ1-6; tentatively, D is TRBD1 (6 bases). This CDR3 has 12 amino acids. The V gene lost 7 bases and the J gene lost 16 bases, with 17 bases spanning the gap. CDR3 in amino acids: CASNYDRTSLHF. CDR3 nucleotide sequence: TGTGCCAGCAACTACGACAGGACAAGTCTCCACTTT.

V gene TRBV3-1 (or the pseudogene TRBV3-2) combines with J gene TRBJ1-4; no clear D gene. Per germline, CDR1 LGHDT and CDR2 YNNKEL (reference sequence). The V gene lost 1 base and the J gene lost 10 bases, with 16 bases spanning the gap. The CDR3 sequence is 15 residues long. CDR3 residues: CASSQVQALSGKLFF. The CDR3 coding sequence is TGTGCCAGCAGCCAAGTTCAGGCCCTAAGTGGAAAACTGTTTTTT.